This T cell receptor (beta chain) was identified during a study of Ad26.COV2.S vaccination and SARS-CoV-2 variants. Produced via immunoSEQ multiplex PCR; TCRdb's table is partial and in-frame only. There are over 400,000 clones in the sample; roughly 89% occur only once, and around 2.5% lies in the top ten. As for treatment: roughly 19 received Ad26.COV2.S at low or high dose, single or two shots; about 5 received placebo; per-sample allocation not given. At day 63 after the first vaccine or placebo injection, samples were drawn. Germline CDR1 and CDR2: SGHTA and FQGTGA. V shed 5 bases and J shed 0 bases, with 5 bases lying between them. The CDR3 spans 13 residues.

The rearrangement joins TRBV7-3 to TRBJ1-3, with D unresolved. The TCR comes from a person between 18 and 60 years old who received the Ad26.COV2.S COVID-19 vaccine or a placebo. Sample: peripheral blood, taken in a trial of Ad26.COV2.S vaccine versus placebo. In nucleotides, the CDR3 is TGTGCCAGCAGCACCAGCTCTGGAAACACCATATATTTT. It is translated as CASSTSSGNTIYF.